These 15 T cell receptor beta chains were sequenced from one sample in a study of T-cell reconstitution after alpha-beta-depleted transplantation in children. TCRbeta library construction was performed incorporating unique molecular identifiers. TCRdb used MiXCR to reprocess the PCR reads, holding one entry per CDR3 protein. The sample includes more than 550,000 distinct CDR3 sequences, roughly a tenth of them seen just once. The sample here was PBMCs from the stem cell graft donor, taken from the stem cell graft. The source of these receptors is a human donor who donated a stem cell graft to a child with acute myeloid leukemia.

This clonotype was seen a few times. The genes are TRBV5-5 and TRBJ2-1; D remains ambiguous. Between the trimmed V and J ends, which lost 0 bases and 8 bases, there was a span of 15 bases. Germline CDR1 reads SGHKS; CDR2 reads YYEKEE (reference sequence). CDR3 length: 15 residues. The CDR3 loop is CASSLGPIPTDEQFF. The DNA for the CDR3 is TGTGCCAGCAGCTTGGGCCCAATCCCTACCGATGAGCAGTTCTTC.

In this sample, this clonotype turned up a few times. This chain links TRBV20-1 with TRBJ2-7; D is unclear. The germline CDR1 and CDR2 sequences are DFQATT and SNEGSKA (reference sequence). V lost 0 bases and J lost 2, with 14 bases in between. There are 15 residues in the CDR3. The CDR3 DNA sequence: TGCAGTGCTAGAGATCAAGTGAGGATGGCCTACGAGCAGTACTTC. Its translation is CSARDQVRMAYEQYF.

This clonotype was recorded many times. V is TRBV6-2 or TRBV6-3 and J is TRBJ2-4; 7 positions agree with TRBD2. There are 14 residues in the CDR3. CDR1 and CDR2 from the germline V gene are MNHEY and SVGEGT. V lost 5 bases, J lost 5 bases, and 6 bases stayed unmatched. As DNA, the CDR3 is TGTGCCAGCAGTCCCGGGACTACGCAAAACATTCAGTACTTC. The encoded protein is CASSPGTTQNIQYF.

This chain connects TRBV7-3 to TRBJ2-1, with 10 bases fitting TRBD2. The CDR3 loop spans 19 amino acids. Germline V gene data show CDR1 as SGHTA and CDR2 as FQGTGA. The V and J ends lost 5 bases and 1 base, in that order; junction bases with no gene match: 14. CDR3 residues: CASSNSLLAGAESYNEQFF. The CDR3 nucleotides are TGTGCCAGCAGCAATTCACTTCTAGCGGGAGCCGAATCCTACAATGAGCAGTTCTTC.

In the case of this clonotype: One end of the junction varies from germline; a read error may be responsible. This chain links TRBV27 with TRBJ2-7, with TRBD2 as a possible D gene (5 bases). The CDR3 spans 14 residues. The germline CDR1 and CDR2 sequences are MNHEY and SMNVEV (reference sequence). CDR3 nucleotide sequence: TGTGCCAGCAGTTTCGCTGGGAGCTCCTACCAGCAGTACTTC. As protein: CASSFAGSSYQQYF.

This clonotype has more than one count but fewer than ten. The rearrangement links TRBV2 to TRBJ2-7; 7 bases agree with TRBD1. This CDR3 region has 12 residues. The J segment lost 9 bases and the V segment lost 6 bases, leaving 8 bases of the junction unmatched. Germline V gene lookup returns CDR1 SNHLY and CDR2 FYNNEI. The CDR3 is CASRAGTATQYF. The CDR3 DNA reads TGTGCCAGCAGAGCCGGGACAGCTACGCAGTACTTC.

Only a few counts were recorded for this clonotype. The chain employs TRBV15 and TRBJ1-5; D is unresolved. Germline CDR1 and CDR2: LNHNV and YYDKDF (reference sequence). The CDR3 length is 16 residues. Trimming removed 0 bases from V and 0 bases from J, with 9 bases in between. The CDR3 DNA is TGTGCCACCAGCAGAGACCGGATGAGTAGCAATCAGCCCCAGCATTTT. The encoded protein is CATSRDRMSSNQPQHF. The full variable domain, in which reference TRBV15 and TRBJ1-5 provide the parts outside the CDR3, is DAMVIQNPRYQVTQFGKPVTLSCSQTLNHNVMYWYQQKSSQAPKLLFHYYDKDFNNEADTPDNFQSRRPNTSFCFLDIRSPGLGDTAMYLCATSRDRMSSNQPQHFGDGTRLSIL.

The V and J genes are TRBV29-1 and TRBJ2-1, with 9 bases lining up with TRBD2. This CDR3 has 12 amino acids. CDR1 is SQVTM, CDR2 ANQGSEA, per germline. V gave up 5 bases and J gave up 9 bases; unmatched junction bases: 5. The DNA for the CDR3 is TGCAGCGTTCGGACTAGCGTGTCTGAGCAGTTCTTC. Translated, it gives CSVRTSVSEQFF.

There are many counts of this clonotype. V gene TRBV12-3 or TRBV12-4 combines with J gene TRBJ2-7; tentatively, D is TRBD2 (5 bases). The CDR3 loop spans 13 amino acids. Deletions cut 2 bases from V and 5 bases from J, with 10 bases between. The CDR3 sequence is CASSLSGSHEQYF. In DNA, the CDR3 is TGTGCCAGCAGTTTATCGGGATCCCACGAGCAGTACTTC.

The chain links TRBV7-9 to TRBJ2-2, with D perhaps matching TRBD1 or TRBD2 (5 bases each). The ends were cut back, 3 bases at V and 3 bases at J, with 11 bases in the middle. Germline CDR1 and CDR2: SEHNR and FQNEAQ (reference sequence). This CDR3 has 15 residues. For the CDR3, the DNA is TGTGCCAGCAGCTTGGGAGAGACAGACACCGGGGAGCTGTTTTTT. Translated: CASSLGETDTGELFF.

This clonotype was found many times. The chain couples TRBV20-1 to TRBJ2-3; D might be TRBD1 or TRBD2, each matching 5 bases. Trimming took 5 bases from V and 4 from J, leaving 19 bases between them. Germline CDR1 and CDR2: DFQATT and SNEGSKA (reference sequence). This CDR3 comprises 15 residues. The CDR3 sequence is CSAAQGQGRADTQYF. The DNA of the CDR3 is TGCAGTGCTGCCCAGGGTCAAGGGAGAGCAGATACGCAGTATTTT.

This clonotype has a count of ten or more. The chain has TRBV4-3 and TRBJ2-2, with D possibly matching TRBD1 (5 bases). CDR3 size: 13 residues. Trimming took off 6 bases at V and 4 bases at J, with 9 bases between the two ends. Germline CDR1 is LGHNA and CDR2 is YSLEER. The CDR3 sequence is CASSLDTTGELFF. The CDR3 nucleotides are TGCGCCAGCAGTCTGGACACCACCGGGGAGCTGTTTTTT.

V gene TRBV20-1 combines with J gene TRBJ2-1, with 8 bases aligning to TRBD2. CDR1 is DFQATT, CDR2 SNEGSKA, per germline (reference sequence). This CDR3 is built from 14 residues. J lost 3 bases, V lost 1 base, and 2 bases had no gene match. Here the CDR3 DNA reads TGCAGTGCTAGAGTAGCGGGACTCTACAATGAGCAGTTCTTC. This sequence encodes CSARVAGLYNEQFF.

The chain joins TRBV20-1 to TRBJ2-1, with 10 bases identical to TRBD2. Germline CDR1 and CDR2: DFQATT and SNEGSKA (reference sequence). Trimming took 3 bases from V and 12 from J; bases not matched to a gene: 5. The CDR3 runs to 12 residues. For the CDR3, the DNA is TGCAGTGCTAGTTCTAGCGGGAGTAGGCAGTTCTTC. As protein: CSASSSGSRQFF.

The chain recombines TRBV5-6 with TRBJ1-5, with D uncertain. The CDR3 extends over 16 amino acids. Germline values: CDR1 SGHDT, CDR2 YYEEEE. Trimming took 9 bases from V and 5 from J, leaving 24 bases between them. For the CDR3, the DNA is TGTGCCATGGGCCCCGGGCTCGGGCCGCAGGATCAGCCCCAGCATTTT. Encoded protein: CAMGPGLGPQDQPQHF.